This is a list of T cell receptor beta chains from one sample in a study of OX40 agonist ivuxolimab in advanced cancers. Data came from immunoSEQ multiplex PCR; TCRdb stores just in-frame clones and leaves some out. The sample has more than 100,000 clones, less than 95% seen once. The source material was CD4+ or CD8+ T cells sorted from blood, sampled in a trial of the OX40 agonist ivuxolimab. These receptors were obtained from an adult with an advanced solid tumor such as melanoma, head and neck, liver or kidney cancer. Each CDR3 is given with its conserved first and last residue. Fields, in order: CDR3 DNA, CDR3 protein, clone size, J gene, V gene, D gene. A D gene is named only where the DNA matches it firmly. The listing skips clone size in some rows; elsewhere it reads once, few, many or a size class.

TGTGCCAGCAGTCTCCCCGGGCTAGCGGGAGGATACGAGCAGTACTTC | CASSLPGLAGGYEQYF | - | TRBJ2-7 | TRBV28 | TRBD2
TGTGCCAGCAGCCCGGGACTAGCGGGAGAACGGGAGCAGTACTTC | CASSPGLAGEREQYF | once | TRBJ2-7 | TRBV5-3 | TRBD2
TGTGCCAGCAGTGTAACCACGAGAGCTAACTATGGCTACACCTTC | CASSVTTRANYGYTF | - | TRBJ1-2 | TRBV6-1 | -
TGTGCCAGCAGCCAAGGGGCTGATCTAGAATTCGTCTACGAGCAGTACTTC | CASSQGADLEFVYEQYF | - | TRBJ2-7 | TRBV4-2 | -
TGTGCCAGCAGCACGCCCGGGGGGCGAGACTATGGCTACACCTTC | CASSTPGGRDYGYTF | - | TRBJ1-2 | TRBV5-4 | -
TGTGCCAGCAAAAGAGCGGGACAGGGGGTACGAGAGACCCAGTACTTC | CASKRAGQGVRETQYF | - | TRBJ2-5 | TRBV27 | TRBD1
TGTGCCAGCTCATCAGGGACTAGCGGGACCTACGAGCAGTACTTC | CASSSGTSGTYEQYF | - | TRBJ2-7 | TRBV18 | TRBD2
TGTGCCAGCAGCCCGGGGGGCAATGAGCAGTTCTTC | CASSPGGNEQFF | - | TRBJ2-1 | TRBV5-4 | TRBD2
TGTGCCAGCAGTTTAGTCAGCGGCGCAGGGGGTAACACTGAAGCTTTCTTT | CASSLVSGAGGNTEAFF | - | TRBJ1-1 | TRBV27 | TRBD1
TGTGCCAGCAGCTTAGCGGCTTATAGCGGGAGTGAGCAGTTCTTC | CASSLAAYSGSEQFF | - | TRBJ2-1 | TRBV7-9 | TRBD2
TGTGCCAGCAGCTTAGTTACGGGGAAACGGGATCAGCCCCAGCATTTT | CASSLVTGKRDQPQHF | - | TRBJ1-5 | TRBV7-2 | -
TGTGCCAGCAGCGAAGGGGGCTCTGGGGCCAACGTCCTGACTTTC | CASSEGGSGANVLTF | - | TRBJ2-6 | TRBV9 | -
TGTGCCAGCAGTTCTACAGGGGGCGTACAGCCCCAGCATTTT | CASSSTGGVQPQHF | - | TRBJ1-5 | TRBV27 | TRBD1
TGTGCCAGCACCCGAGGGACCTTGAACACTGAAGCTTTCTTT | CASTRGTLNTEAFF | once | TRBJ1-1 | TRBV2 | -
TGTGCCAGCAGTGAAGGGGGGGGGAAGAACAATCAGCCCCAGCATTTT | CASSEGGGKNNQPQHF | - | TRBJ1-5 | TRBV6-1 | -
TGTGCCAGCAGACTACTAGCGGGAGCAGATACGCAGTATTTT | CASRLLAGADTQYF | - | TRBJ2-3 | TRBV27 | TRBD2
TGTGTCACCACTAAGGACAGGACGTGGGCGAGTGAAAAACTGTTTTTT | CVTTKDRTWASEKLFF | - | TRBJ1-4 | TRBV28 | TRBD1
TGCGCCAGCAGCTTGGGAGGGTTGGACATTCAGTACTTC | CASSLGGLDIQYF | - | TRBJ2-4 | TRBV5-1 | -
TGTGCCAGCATGGGAGGGAGTCACAATGAGCAGTTCTTC | CASMGGSHNEQFF | - | TRBJ2-1 | TRBV28 | TRBD2
TGTGCCAGCAGCCCCTGGACAGGGGGCTACGAGCAGTACTTC | CASSPWTGGYEQYF | - | TRBJ2-7 | TRBV7-2 | TRBD1
TGTGCCAGCAGAACTACCACAGGGGGCACTGAAGCTTTCTTT | CASRTTTGGTEAFF | - | TRBJ1-1 | TRBV7-8 | TRBD1
TGTGCCACTCGGACAGGGAAAGGAATATATGGCTACACCTTC | CATRTGKGIYGYTF | - | TRBJ1-2 | TRBV2 | TRBD1
TGTGCCAGCAGTTCCCAGGGCGATGAGCAGTTCTTC | CASSSQGDEQFF | - | TRBJ2-1 | TRBV28 | -
TGTGCCAGCAGCTTAGCAGAAATTGAGCAGTTCTTC | CASSLAEIEQFF | once | TRBJ2-1 | TRBV7-2 | -
TGTGCCAGCAGCTTAATTCCGACCGGGGAGCTGTTTTTT | CASSLIPTGELFF | - | TRBJ2-2 | TRBV11-2 | -
TGTGCCAGCAGCCCTGGGGCCCTTCCCCGCACAGATACGCAGTATTTT | CASSPGALPRTDTQYF | - | TRBJ2-3 | TRBV9 | -
TGTGCCAGCAGTTTATCGAGTAGCGGGAGAGGCAACGAGCAGTACTTC | CASSLSSSGRGNEQYF | once | TRBJ2-7 | TRBV27 | TRBD2
TGTGCCAGCAGTACCAGGGATGGGAGATCTGGAAACACCATATATTTT | CASSTRDGRSGNTIYF | once | TRBJ1-3 | TRBV28 | -
TGTGCCAGCAGCTCGGGGGGGGGACTAGCAATTCCCAATGAGCAGTTCTTC | CASSSGGGLAIPNEQFF | - | TRBJ2-1 | TRBV5-4 | TRBD2
TGTGCCAGCAGCGGGGCGGGACAGGGAGCCGGCGAGCAGTACTTC | CASSGAGQGAGEQYF | - | TRBJ2-7 | TRBV27 | TRBD1
TGTGCCAGCAGTTCGGCAGCGGACAGCGAACCGACTTATGGCTACACCTTC | CASSSAADSEPTYGYTF | once | TRBJ1-2 | TRBV28 | -
TGTGCCAGCAGTGGTCCCCGCGCCCCCAGGGATGGCTACACCTTC | CASSGPRAPRDGYTF | - | TRBJ1-2 | TRBV2 | -
TGTGCCAGCAGTGAGGGACTAGCAGACTACAATGAGCAGTTCTTC | CASSEGLADYNEQFF | few | TRBJ2-1 | TRBV6-1 | TRBD2
TGTGCCAGCCGAACCATTACGGAGACCCAGTACTTC | CASRTITETQYF | - | TRBJ2-5 | TRBV6-5 | -
TGCGCCAGCAGTGAGGTGGGACAGGGCCCAAAGACTGAAGCTTTCTTT | CASSEVGQGPKTEAFF | - | TRBJ1-1 | TRBV10-1 | TRBD1
TGTGCCAGCAGTTACGAGTCTTACAATGAGCAGTTCTTC | CASSYESYNEQFF | - | TRBJ2-1 | TRBV6-5 | -
TGTGCCAGTAGCAGGACAGATACGCAGTATTTT | CASSRTDTQYF | - | TRBJ2-3 | TRBV19 | -
TGTGCCAGCAAAATACAGGGGACTGGAAACACCATATATTTT | CASKIQGTGNTIYF | - | TRBJ1-3 | TRBV28 | TRBD1
TGTGCCAGCAGAGTCCAGGGGGCTGGCAATCAGCCCCAGCATTTT | CASRVQGAGNQPQHF | - | TRBJ1-5 | TRBV2 | TRBD1
TGCGCCAGCAGCGGCTGGGAGCACACTGAAGCTTTCTTT | CASSGWEHTEAFF | - | TRBJ1-1 | TRBV5-1 | -
TGTGCCAGCAGCCCCCGCGGGGAGGGGGGCGATTCACCCCTCCACTTT | CASSPRGEGGDSPLHF | - | TRBJ1-6 | TRBV7-3 | -
TGTGCCAGCAGCTTAGTACTACAAGAGACCCAGTACTTC | CASSLVLQETQYF | - | TRBJ2-5 | TRBV7-6 | -